The rows below give T cell receptor beta chains drawn from one sample of a study. MiXCR, applied by TCRdb to the RT-PCR reads, yields one record per CDR3 protein. The data hold hundreds of thousands of distinct CDR3 sequences, with about 14% observed a single time. Sequencing was done on a sample of memory CD4+ T cells from blood. The source of these receptors is a female donor in good health, serving as a healthy control. The CDR3 runs from the conserved cysteine through the conserved F or W. A D gene is named only where the DNA matches it firmly. Clone size is not always given. Where it is, it says once, few, many or a class for expanded clones.

clone size: many; D gene: -; J gene: TRBJ1-2; V gene: TRBV29-1; CDR3 DNA: TGCAGCGTTCTCCAGGCAAACTATGGCTACACCTTC; CDR3 protein: CSVLQANYGYTF
clone size: few; D gene: -; J gene: TRBJ2-3; V gene: TRBV20-1; CDR3 DNA: TGCAGTGCTACCGCATCTGCAGGGTTGGATACGCAGTATTTT; CDR3 protein: CSATASAGLDTQYF
clone size: many; D gene: -; J gene: TRBJ2-1; V gene: TRBV6-5; CDR3 DNA: TGTGCCAGCAGTTACCGAGGCAGGGGTGAGGTTAACAATGAGCAGTTCTTC; CDR3 protein: CASSYRGRGEVNNEQFF
clone size: -; D gene: TRBD1; J gene: TRBJ1-5; V gene: TRBV6-5; CDR3 DNA: TGTGCCAGCAGTAGGGGGACAGGATACTTGTCCAATCAGCCCCAGCATTTT; CDR3 protein: CASSRGTGYLSNQPQHF
clone size: many; D gene: TRBD1; J gene: TRBJ2-7; V gene: TRBV10-3; CDR3 DNA: TGTGCCATCAGTGATGAAGACGGTGCATGGGGACAGGCAATCTTC; CDR3 protein: CAISDEDGAWGQAIF
clone size: -; D gene: -; J gene: TRBJ2-5; V gene: TRBV30; CDR3 DNA: TGTGCCTGGCTGCCGGGAGCCAGGGAGACCCAGTACTTC; CDR3 protein: CAWLPGARETQYF
clone size: many; D gene: TRBD1; J gene: TRBJ2-7; V gene: TRBV20-1; CDR3 DNA: TGCAGTGCTAGGAGACAGGGCCGCTACGAGCAGTACTTC; CDR3 protein: CSARRQGRYEQYF
clone size: many; D gene: TRBD2; J gene: TRBJ2-5; V gene: TRBV20-1; CDR3 DNA: TGCAGTGCGCTCAGCGGGAGCCCAGAGACCCAGTACTTC; CDR3 protein: CSALSGSPETQYF
clone size: few; D gene: -; J gene: TRBJ1-2; V gene: TRBV24-1; CDR3 DNA: TGTGCCACCAGTGATTTTGATGGGGCCTCTAACTATGGCTACACCTTC; CDR3 protein: CATSDFDGASNYGYTF
clone size: -; D gene: -; J gene: TRBJ2-3; V gene: TRBV5-6; CDR3 DNA: TGTGCCAGCAGCCCCGGGACTGGCATAGGGGATACGCAGTATTTT; CDR3 protein: CASSPGTGIGDTQYF
clone size: few; D gene: TRBD2; J gene: TRBJ2-3; V gene: TRBV6-1; CDR3 DNA: TGTGCCAGCAGTGGCCTAGCGGGAGGCACAGATACGCAGTATTTT; CDR3 protein: CASSGLAGGTDTQYF
clone size: -; D gene: -; J gene: TRBJ1-2; V gene: TRBV6-2/TRBV6-3; CDR3 DNA: TGTGCCAGCAGTTGGGGCACGGGTGGCTACACCTTC; CDR3 protein: CASSWGTGGYTF
clone size: many; D gene: -; J gene: TRBJ2-7; V gene: TRBV6-5; CDR3 DNA: TGTGCCAGCAGGTCCCGGTCCTTGCGTTTGGAGCAGTACTTC; CDR3 protein: CASRSRSLRLEQYF
clone size: -; D gene: -; J gene: TRBJ1-1; V gene: TRBV3-1; CDR3 DNA: TGTGCCAGCAGCCACCGAGGGACATCGAACACTGAAGCTTTCTTT; CDR3 protein: CASSHRGTSNTEAFF
clone size: -; D gene: -; J gene: TRBJ1-6; V gene: TRBV10-3; CDR3 DNA: TGTGCCGCTCGGCTGGGAGATCTTCCTAATTCACCCCTCCACTTT; CDR3 protein: CAARLGDLPNSPLHF
clone size: few; D gene: TRBD1; J gene: TRBJ2-1; V gene: TRBV27; CDR3 DNA: TGTGCCAGAAATCCCGGGACAGACTACAATGAGCAGTTCTTC; CDR3 protein: CARNPGTDYNEQFF
clone size: once; D gene: -; J gene: TRBJ2-1; V gene: TRBV5-1; CDR3 DNA: TGCGCCAGCAGCTTAGGGGGGTTCTACAATGAGCAGTTCTTC; CDR3 protein: CASSLGGFYNEQFF
clone size: many; D gene: -; J gene: TRBJ1-2; V gene: TRBV6-5; CDR3 DNA: TGTGCCAGCAGGAAGGGCACCTATGGCTACACCTTC; CDR3 protein: CASRKGTYGYTF
clone size: -; D gene: -; J gene: TRBJ2-3; V gene: TRBV5-4; CDR3 DNA: TGTGCCAGCACCCCGGGCAGGGACACAGATACGCAGTATTTT; CDR3 protein: CASTPGRDTDTQYF
clone size: once; D gene: TRBD1; J gene: TRBJ1-1; V gene: TRBV27; CDR3 DNA: TGTGCCAGCAGAGACGGGGACAGGGAGAACACTGAAGCTTTCTTT; CDR3 protein: CASRDGDRENTEAFF
clone size: few; D gene: TRBD2; J gene: TRBJ2-7; V gene: TRBV7-9; CDR3 DNA: TGTGCCAGCAGCACCGTTGATAGCGGGACGTACGAGCAGTACTTC; CDR3 protein: CASSTVDSGTYEQYF
clone size: few; D gene: -; J gene: TRBJ1-3; V gene: TRBV28; CDR3 DNA: TGTGCCAGCAGTTCCCCTCACGGGACCTCTGGAAACACCATATATTTT; CDR3 protein: CASSSPHGTSGNTIYF
clone size: -; D gene: -; J gene: TRBJ2-3; V gene: TRBV7-2; CDR3 DNA: TGTGCCAGCAGCCCCGACGGCCGGTACACAGATACGCAGTATTTT; CDR3 protein: CASSPDGRYTDTQYF
clone size: few; D gene: TRBD2; J gene: TRBJ2-2; V gene: TRBV6-2/TRBV6-3; CDR3 DNA: TGTGCCAGCAGTTTCGGGACTAGCGGGCCCGGGGAGCTGTTTTTT; CDR3 protein: CASSFGTSGPGELFF
clone size: many; D gene: -; J gene: TRBJ2-1; V gene: TRBV5-1; CDR3 DNA: TGCGCCAGCAGCTTGTTATCAGGGGCGTCCTCCTACAATGAGCAGTTCTTC; CDR3 protein: CASSLLSGASSYNEQFF
clone size: many; D gene: -; J gene: TRBJ2-7; V gene: TRBV9; CDR3 DNA: TGTGCCAGCAGCGTACGGGCTAGCTCCTACGAGCAGTACTTC; CDR3 protein: CASSVRASSYEQYF
clone size: once; D gene: TRBD1; J gene: TRBJ2-3; V gene: TRBV19; CDR3 DNA: TGTGCCAGTCAGACAGGGTCGGGAGATACGCAGTATTTT; CDR3 protein: CASQTGSGDTQYF
clone size: many; D gene: -; J gene: TRBJ1-2; V gene: TRBV6-5; CDR3 DNA: TGTGCCAGCAGTTACTCCCCGGCCTATGGCTACACCTTC; CDR3 protein: CASSYSPAYGYTF
clone size: -; D gene: -; J gene: TRBJ2-5; V gene: TRBV29-1; CDR3 DNA: TGCAGCGGGAGTCACAGGGCCCAAGAGACCCAGTACTTC; CDR3 protein: CSGSHRAQETQYF
clone size: -; D gene: -; J gene: TRBJ1-1; V gene: TRBV14; CDR3 DNA: TGTGCCAGCAGCCAGGGGGGTTTGGACACTGAAGCTTTCTTT; CDR3 protein: CASSQGGLDTEAFF
clone size: few; D gene: TRBD1; J gene: TRBJ1-4; V gene: TRBV9; CDR3 DNA: TGTGCCAGCAGTGAAGACAGGGGGGCTAATGAAAAACTGTTTTTT; CDR3 protein: CASSEDRGANEKLFF
clone size: many; D gene: TRBD2; J gene: TRBJ2-1; V gene: TRBV6-2/TRBV6-3; CDR3 DNA: TGTGCCAGCAGTGACCTAGCGGGTCCCTACAATGAGCAGTTCTTC; CDR3 protein: CASSDLAGPYNEQFF
clone size: once; D gene: -; J gene: TRBJ2-5; V gene: TRBV12-3/TRBV12-4; CDR3 DNA: TGTGCCAGCAGTTTTCGGGTTAACGACCGGGACTCAAAAGAGACCCAGTACTTC; CDR3 protein: CASSFRVNDRDSKETQYF
clone size: -; D gene: -; J gene: TRBJ1-2; V gene: TRBV10-3; CDR3 DNA: TGTGCCATCAGTGCACCGCAGGGCGGCTATGGCTACACCTTC; CDR3 protein: CAISAPQGGYGYTF
clone size: many; D gene: TRBD1; J gene: TRBJ1-5; V gene: TRBV6-1; CDR3 DNA: TGTGCCAGCCAAAAAGGGACAGGGGGCCATCAGCCCCAGCATTTT; CDR3 protein: CASQKGTGGHQPQHF
clone size: few; D gene: -; J gene: TRBJ2-7; V gene: TRBV28; CDR3 DNA: TGTGCCAGCAGTTGGCATTGGGGCTCCTACGAGCAGTACTTC; CDR3 protein: CASSWHWGSYEQYF
clone size: many; D gene: TRBD2; J gene: TRBJ2-7; V gene: TRBV20-1; CDR3 DNA: TGCAGTGCTGCGGAATTGACTAGCAACGAGCAGTACTTC; CDR3 protein: CSAAELTSNEQYF
clone size: -; D gene: -; J gene: TRBJ2-1; V gene: TRBV6-2/TRBV6-3; CDR3 DNA: TGTGCCAGCACGTTCCAGCTCGTGCAGTTCTTC; CDR3 protein: CASTFQLVQFF
clone size: few; D gene: -; J gene: TRBJ1-3; V gene: TRBV28; CDR3 DNA: TGTGCCAGCAGTTTTGGCGGGTTCTCTGGAAACACCATATATTTT; CDR3 protein: CASSFGGFSGNTIYF
clone size: -; D gene: -; J gene: TRBJ1-5; V gene: TRBV28; CDR3 DNA: TGTGCCAGCAGCGAGGAGGTTGAGCCCCAGCATTTT; CDR3 protein: CASSEEVEPQHF
clone size: -; D gene: TRBD2; J gene: TRBJ2-7; V gene: TRBV6-5; CDR3 DNA: TGTGCCAGCACTGTGACCGGGACTAGGTTACACGAGCAGTACTTC; CDR3 protein: CASTVTGTRLHEQYF
clone size: -; D gene: -; J gene: TRBJ2-7; V gene: TRBV11-1; CDR3 DNA: TGTGCCAGCAGCTATGGCCAGGTTAACGAGCAGTACTTC; CDR3 protein: CASSYGQVNEQYF
clone size: few; D gene: -; J gene: TRBJ2-5; V gene: TRBV10-3; CDR3 DNA: TGTGCCATCGCCGAGGAGTCCATGCGGGAGACCCAGTACTTC; CDR3 protein: CAIAEESMRETQYF
clone size: many; D gene: -; J gene: TRBJ2-7; V gene: TRBV12-3/TRBV12-4; CDR3 DNA: TGTGCCAGCAGTTCCGGGATGTCCTACGAGCAGTACTTC; CDR3 protein: CASSSGMSYEQYF
clone size: -; D gene: TRBD1; J gene: TRBJ2-3; V gene: TRBV5-4; CDR3 DNA: TGTGCCAGCAGGTCAGGACAGGGCGTACTTCGCACAGATACGCAGTATTTT; CDR3 protein: CASRSGQGVLRTDTQYF
clone size: -; D gene: -; J gene: TRBJ2-3; V gene: TRBV29-1; CDR3 DNA: TGCAGCGTTAGTATATCGGGGGTTAGCACAGATACGCAGTATTTT; CDR3 protein: CSVSISGVSTDTQYF
clone size: -; D gene: TRBD1; J gene: TRBJ1-3; V gene: TRBV9; CDR3 DNA: TGTGCCAGCAGCACCAGGACAGGGAATGGAAACACCATATATTTT; CDR3 protein: CASSTRTGNGNTIYF